This T cell receptor (beta chain) was sequenced in a study of blood T cell repertoires in COVID-19. Overall study context: Acute and convalescent COVID-19 samples came from the United States, Italy and Spain.

CDR1 and CDR2 from the germline V gene are LNHDA and SQIVND (reference sequence). V was clipped by 5 bases and J by 6 bases; unmatched bases: 9. This CDR3 has 16 amino acids. Only in-frame clones appear in the TCRdb table, and some are missing; sequencing was by immunoSEQ multiplex PCR. Among roughly 200,000 clones listed, 70% to 90% were seen once. The receptor's source is a man younger than 30 with active or convalescent COVID-19. The chain combines TRBV19 with TRBJ2-4; 11 nucleotides agree with TRBD1. The source material was peripheral blood. CDR3 loop: CASSVGQGASGNIQYF. CDR3 DNA sequence: TGTGCCAGTAGTGTCGGACAGGGGGCAAGTGGAAACATTCAGTACTTC.